The sequence of this TCR beta chain was determined in a study of blood T cell repertoires in COVID-19. Study summary: Material from acute and convalescent COVID-19 was sourced from the United States, Italy and Spain. T cells, B-cell-depleted T cells, or PBMCs supplied cDNA or gDNA.

The CDR3 covers 14 residues. Germline V gene data show CDR1 as SGHRS and CDR2 as YFSETQ. Trimming pared 6 bases from V and 0 bases from J, leaving 12 bases between. Clones were read by immunoSEQ multiplex PCR, and TCRdb kept only the in-frame ones, dropping some. Of under 300,000 clones listed, around 88% are singletons. This rearrangement joins TRBV5-1 to TRBJ1-1; D remains unclear. The sequenced material came from peripheral blood. This clonotype was obtained from a woman between 65 and 79 years old with COVID-19, enrolled during active disease. DNA for the CDR3: TGCGCCAGCAAGGTTGTCGGGATGAACACTGAAGCTTTCTTT. It yields the protein CASKVVGMNTEAFF.